These 28 T cell receptor beta chains were sequenced from one sample in a study of blood T cell repertoires in COVID-19. This table comes from immunoSEQ multiplex PCR, and its TCRdb copy is limited to in-frame clones, with some not included. The data contain about 87,000 clones, 75% to 90% of them singletons. The sequenced material came from peripheral blood. The receptors originated from an elderly man with acute or convalescent COVID-19.

V and J are TRBV28 and TRBJ1-2, with a possible D match to TRBD1 (5 bases). CDR1 and CDR2 (germline): MDHEN, SYDVKM. Trimming removed 3 bases at V and 4 bases at J, with 9 bases between. The CDR3 is 13 residues long. CDR3 residues: CASSFYRTYGYTF. The DNA of the CDR3 is TGTGCCAGCAGTTTTTACAGGACCTATGGCTACACCTTC.

The V call is TRBV7-2, the J call TRBJ1-5; 10 bases align to TRBD1. Germline values: CDR1 SGHTA, CDR2 FQGNSA. Trimming at V came to 5 bases and at J to 4 bases, leaving 5 bases not matched to a gene. The CDR3 sequence is 15 residues long. The CDR3 sequence: CASSPRTGGNQPQHF. DNA for the CDR3: TGTGCCAGCAGCCCTAGGACAGGGGGGAATCAGCCCCAGCATTTT.

Here the CDR3 reads CASSSTGAGTEAFF. CDR3 nucleotide sequence: TGTGCCAGCAGCAGCACAGGGGCCGGAACTGAAGCTTTCTTT. The genes are TRBV3-1 (or the pseudogene TRBV3-2) and TRBJ1-1; TRBD1 matches at 7 bases. Germline V gives CDR1 LGHDT, CDR2 YNNKEL (reference sequence). The CDR3 totals 14 residues. V shed 5 bases, J shed 5 bases, and the junction held 8 bases outside the gene matches.

The chain links TRBV2 to TRBJ2-1, with TRBD2 identical over 10 bases. CDR3 length: 15 amino acids. Germline CDR1 and CDR2: SNHLY and FYNNEI. V trimming: 6 bases; J trimming: 10 bases; junction bases outside the gene matches: 12. CDR3 sequence (DNA): TGTGCCAGCAGGTCTCCGGGACTAGCGTTAGGGGAGCAGTTCTTC. Translated, it gives CASRSPGLALGEQFF.

The CDR3 DNA sequence: TGTGCCAGCAGTGAAAGGGCCGCGGGACAGCCCATGAACACTGAAGCTTTCTTT. Translating gives CASSERAAGQPMNTEAFF. The chain is built from TRBV2 and TRBJ1-1, with TRBD1 matching over 7 bases. The CDR3 length is 18 residues. V lost 2 bases to trimming and J lost 0 bases; unmatched junction nucleotides: 12. Per the germline V gene, CDR1 is SNHLY and CDR2 is FYNNEI. Looking up the rest from reference TRBV2 and TRBJ1-1 gives the full variable domain: EPEVTQTPSHQVTQMGQEVILRCVPISNHLYFYWYRQILGQKVEFLVSFYNNEISEKSEIFDDQFSVERPDGSNFTLKIRSTKLEDSAMYFCASSERAAGQPMNTEAFFGQGTRLTVV.

This chain joins TRBV30 and TRBJ1-6; 9 bases map to TRBD1. The CDR3 runs 14 residues. Germline lookup yields CDR1 GTSNPN and CDR2 SVGIG (reference sequence). V dropped 5 bases and J dropped 7; count of bases not matched to a gene: 6. In DNA form, the CDR3 reads TGTGCCTGGTCTCGGACAGGGGACAATTCACCCCTCCACTTT. This encodes CAWSRTGDNSPLHF. Full variable domain (outside the CDR3, taken from reference TRBV30 and TRBJ1-6): SQTIHQWPATLVQPVGSPLSLECTVEGTSNPNLYWYRQAAGRGLQLLFYSVGIGQISSEVPQNLSASRPQDRQFILSSKKLLLSDSGFYLCAWSRTGDNSPLHFGNGTRLTVT.

This clone was seen a few times. The rearrangement uses TRBV5-1 and TRBJ1-5; a weak D match, TRBD1 (5 bases). The CDR3 loop spans 14 amino acids. Trimming took off 4 bases at V and 7 bases at J, with 15 bases between the two ends. Germline CDR1 reads SGHRS; CDR2 reads YFSETQ. The CDR3 DNA is TGCGCCAGCAGCCGGGACGGCGGGAGGCAGCCCCAGCATTTT. This sequence encodes CASSRDGGRQPQHF.

V usage is TRBV3-1 (or the pseudogene TRBV3-2) and J usage is TRBJ2-1, with 12 bases fitting TRBD2. V was pared by 0 bases and J by 7 bases, with 10 bases of the junction left unmatched. The CDR3 loop spans 18 amino acids. Germline CDR1 and CDR2: LGHDT and YNNKEL (reference sequence). The CDR3 spells CASSQDLAGGRRQNEQFF. The CDR3 bases are TGTGCCAGCAGCCAAGACCTAGCGGGGGGGAGAAGGCAGAATGAGCAGTTCTTC.

The gene calls are TRBV6-5 and TRBJ2-7; 9 bases align to TRBD1. This CDR3 has 15 residues. J was trimmed by 5 bases and V by 1 base; bases with no gene match: 6. Germline V gene data show CDR1 as MNHEY and CDR2 as SVGAGI. CDR3 protein: CASSYLGTGSHEQYF. In DNA, the CDR3 is TGTGCCAGCAGTTACTTGGGGACAGGGTCCCACGAGCAGTACTTC.

V is TRBV6-2 or TRBV6-3 and J is TRBJ1-2; D is uncertain. CDR3 length: 13 amino acids. With 6 bases removed from V and 1 base from J, the gap between germline ends came to 9 bases. Germline CDR1 is MNHEY and CDR2 is SVGEGT. The chain's CDR3 is CASSQTGNYGYTF. The CDR3 bases are TGTGCCAGCAGCCAGACGGGTAACTATGGCTACACCTTC.

The rearrangement joins TRBV14 to TRBJ1-2; no clear D. The germline V and J ends were trimmed by 0 bases and 2 bases, with 16 bases remaining between them. Germline V gene data show CDR1 as SGHDN and CDR2 as FVKESK. The CDR3 covers 17 residues. The CDR3, as DNA: TGTGCCAGCAGCCAAGACCTCGACTTCTCCATAAACTATGGCTACACCTTC. Translating it yields CASSQDLDFSINYGYTF.

This clone was seen more than once but under ten times. This chain uses TRBV5-6 with TRBJ1-5; D is unresolved. V shed 5 bases and J shed 0 bases, with 9 bases lying between them. The CDR3 runs to 14 residues. Germline loops: CDR1 SGHDT, CDR2 YYEEEE. The CDR3 reads CASSGQNSNQPQHF. The CDR3 DNA reads TGTGCCAGCAGTGGCCAGAATAGCAATCAGCCCCAGCATTTT.

The V and J genes are TRBV5-1 and TRBJ2-7; TRBD2 matches at 11 bases. The junction had 5 bases not matched to a gene; V was cut back by 4 bases and J by 2 bases. CDR3 size: 15 residues. Germline CDR1 and CDR2: SGHRS and YFSETQ. CDR3 sequence reads: CASSIGTSGTYEQYF. CDR3 coding DNA: TGCGCCAGCAGCATAGGGACTAGCGGAACCTACGAGCAGTACTTC.

This clone was counted between two and nine times. The rearrangement joins TRBV7-9 to TRBJ1-5, with 7 nucleotides matching TRBD1. With 2 bases clipped from V and 5 bases from J, the junction kept 0 bases outside the gene matches. Germline CDR1 is SEHNR and CDR2 is FQNEAQ (reference sequence). This CDR3 has 13 residues. The CDR3 DNA is TGTGCCAGCAGCTTAACAGGGGATCAGCCCCAGCATTTT. Its protein is CASSLTGDQPQHF. Complete variable domain (other parts from reference TRBV7-9 and TRBJ1-5): DTGVSQNPRHKITKRGQNVTFRCDPISEHNRLYWYRQTLGQGPEFLTYFQNEAQLEKSRLLSDRFSAERPKGSFSTLEIQRTEQGDSAMYLCASSLTGDQPQHFGDGTRLSIL.

This clone appeared a single time. The V and J genes are TRBV5-1 and TRBJ1-1; the D gene is possibly TRBD1 (6 bases). Trimming took off 2 bases at V and 2 bases at J, with 13 bases between the two ends. Germline CDR1 and CDR2: SGHRS and YFSETQ. CDR3 length: 15 amino acids. The CDR3 loop reads CASSFRGQKNTEAFF. As DNA, the CDR3 is TGCGCCAGCAGCTTCCGAGGACAGAAAAACACTGAAGCTTTCTTT.

V and J are TRBV19 and TRBJ1-2; D unresolved. CDR1 and CDR2 (germline): LNHDA, SQIVND (reference sequence). The CDR3 loop spans 14 amino acids. V was shortened by 5 bases and J by 6 bases, with 16 bases between the two germline ends. CDR3 bases: TGTGCCAGTAGTGCCCCTGGGTCGGCGGATGGCTACACCTTC. Translated: CASSAPGSADGYTF.

The chain couples TRBV21-1 to TRBJ2-7; the table gives TRBD1 as D, unverified against the DNA. TRBV21-1 is described as a pseudogene. This CDR3 spans 14 amino acids. The CDR3: CASSKAAGWYEQYF. In DNA, the CDR3 is TGTGCCAGCAGCAAAGCGGCAGGGTGGTACGAGCAGTACTTC.

J is TRBJ1-2 and V is TRBV13, with 7 bases lining up with TRBD1. CDR3 size: 15 residues. Germline-derived CDR1 and CDR2 are PRHDT and FYEKMQ (reference sequence). V lost 5 bases, J lost 4 bases, and 10 bases stayed unmatched. The CDR3 DNA follows: TGTGCCAGCAGCCTACAGGGGATGGAGTTCTATGGCTACACCTTC. Residues: CASSLQGMEFYGYTF.

This clone was counted a single time. V and J are TRBV6-1 and TRBJ1-3; TRBD1 is a possible D gene (5 bases). V was clipped by 1 base and J by 8 bases, with 15 bases between them. CDR3 length: 15 residues. Germline CDR1 MNHNS, CDR2 SASEGT. CDR3 sequence: CASSEVAGSGYTIYF. DNA for the CDR3: TGTGCCAGCAGTGAAGTAGCAGGGTCTGGGTACACCATATATTTT.

This clone was observed a handful of times. The chain uses TRBV29-1 and TRBJ2-7; D call uncertain. V lost 7 bases and J 3 bases, leaving 10 bases between the germline ends. The CDR3 runs to 11 residues. The germline V gene has CDR1 SQVTM and CDR2 ANQGSEA. The CDR3 reads CSGGSGYEQYF. CDR3 nucleotide sequence: TGCAGCGGCGGCTCGGGCTACGAGCAGTACTTC.

This clone was detected only once. The rearrangement uses TRBV7-2 and TRBJ1-3; no clear D gene. Germline CDR1 and CDR2: SGHTA and FQGNSA. V lost 3 bases to trimming and J lost 0 bases, with 9 bases between them. The CDR3 is 15 amino acids. CDR3 residues: CASSFESYSGNTIYF. The CDR3 DNA reads as TGTGCCAGCAGCTTCGAGTCCTACTCTGGAAACACCATATATTTT.

The chain combines TRBV24-1 with TRBJ2-2; TRBD1 matches 9 bases. The ends lost 9 bases at V and 2 bases at J; junction bases unmatched: 3. This CDR3 comprises 14 residues. The germline V gene encodes CDR1 KGHDR and CDR2 SFDVKD. CDR3 sequence: CATGDRANTGELFF. In DNA, the CDR3 is TGTGCCACCGGGGACAGGGCTAACACCGGGGAGCTGTTTTTT.

This rearrangement joins TRBV5-5 to TRBJ2-7; 9 nucleotides line up with TRBD2. In germline, CDR1 is SGHKS, CDR2 YYEKEE (reference sequence). This CDR3 region has 15 residues. The V gene end was trimmed by 6 bases and the J gene end by 7 bases; junction bases not matched to a gene: 14. DNA of the CDR3: TGTGCCAGCACCCTGGGCGGCGGGGGGGCCTGGGAGCAGTACTTC. The encoded protein is CASTLGGGGAWEQYF.

J is TRBJ2-7 and V is TRBV5-5, with 11 bases identical to TRBD2. Germline CDR1 is SGHKS and CDR2 is YYEKEE (reference sequence). V was clipped by 4 bases and J by 2 bases; unmatched bases: 5. The CDR3 contains 15 residues. CDR3 residues: CASSPGLAAAYEQYF. The CDR3 nucleotides read TGTGCCAGCAGCCCGGGACTAGCGGCAGCCTACGAGCAGTACTTC.

The chain is built from TRBV24-1 and TRBJ2-5; 9 nucleotides match TRBD2. The CDR3 has 18 amino acids. With V trimmed by 1 base and J by 0 bases, 8 bases remained unmatched. CDR1 and CDR2 from the germline V gene are KGHDR and SFDVKD. This CDR3 reads CATSDFPRQREDQETQYF. The CDR3 DNA reads as TGTGCCACCAGTGATTTCCCTAGGCAGCGGGAGGACCAAGAGACCCAGTACTTC.

This clone has only one observation. The CDR3 reads CASSLGPWLADNEQFF. Here the CDR3 DNA reads TGTGCCAGCAGCTTAGGCCCTTGGCTAGCGGACAATGAGCAGTTCTTC. The chain carries TRBV7-2 and TRBJ2-1, with 7 positions matching TRBD2. Germline assignment: CDR1 SGHTA and CDR2 FQGNSA. Trimming removed 1 base from V and 5 bases from J; junction bases left unmatched: 8. This CDR3 has 16 residues.

The genes are TRBV15 and TRBJ2-1; D is ambiguous. The germline gives CDR1 LNHNV, CDR2 YYDKDF (reference sequence). This CDR3 is built from 17 residues. V gave up 0 bases and J gave up 0 bases, with 12 bases separating them. CDR3 sequence: CATSRDLDFFSYNEQFF. For the CDR3, the DNA is TGTGCCACCAGCAGAGATTTAGACTTCTTCTCCTACAATGAGCAGTTCTTC.

The chain employs TRBV30 and TRBJ1-5; tentative D call: TRBD1 (5 bases). CDR1 and CDR2 from the germline V gene are GTSNPN and SVGIG (reference sequence). V shed 4 bases and J shed 7 bases, with 14 bases lying between them. The CDR3 runs 13 residues. CDR3 sequence: CAWNGQGGQPQHF. The CDR3 DNA reads as TGTGCCTGGAATGGGCAGGGAGGACAGCCCCAGCATTTT. The entire variable domain, with the rest obtained from reference TRBV30 and TRBJ1-5, is as follows: SQTIHQWPATLVQPVGSPLSLECTVEGTSNPNLYWYRQAAGRGLQLLFYSVGIGQISSEVPQNLSASRPQDRQFILSSKKLLLSDSGFYLCAWNGQGGQPQHFGDGTRLSIL.